This passage covers 10 T cell receptor beta chains from one sample sequenced in a study of T cell responses to AZD1222 COVID-19 vaccine. TCRdb's table, derived via immunoSEQ multiplex PCR, lists solely in-frame clones and lacks some. Seen here are 110,000 or so clones, approximately 88% observed once, and the top ten hold under 6.5%. The material was peripheral blood, obtained 28 days after the second AZD1222 dose. All receptors come from an adult who received the AZD1222 COVID-19 vaccine.

This clone was detected once. The V and J genes are TRBV18 and TRBJ2-7, with 7 bases fitting TRBD2. The CDR3 loop spans 15 amino acids. Germline-derived CDR1 and CDR2 are KGHSH and LQKENI. Trimming at V came to 0 bases and at J to 0 bases, leaving 2 bases not matched to a gene. CDR3 loop: CASSPPTSLSYEQYF. In DNA form, the CDR3 reads TGTGCCAGCTCACCACCGACTAGCCTCTCCTACGAGCAGTACTTC. Together with reference TRBV18 and TRBJ2-7, the CDR3 gives the full variable domain: NAGVMQNPRHLVRRRGQEARLRCSPMKGHSHVYWYRQLPEEGLKFMVYLQKENIIDESGMPKERFSAEFPKEGPSILRIQQVVRGDSAAYFCASSPPTSLSYEQYFGPGTRLTVT.

The table lists this clone with a count of one. V usage is TRBV11-2 and J usage is TRBJ2-5, with a possible D match to TRBD1 (6 bases). The CDR3 is made up of 14 amino acids. Germline V CDR1 and CDR2: SGHAT, FQNNGV. V was clipped by 3 bases and J by 2 bases, with 10 bases between them. The DNA of the CDR3 is TGTGCCAGCAGCTTTAATCAGGGGCAAGAGACCCAGTACTTC. This sequence encodes CASSFNQGQETQYF.

The chain couples TRBV7-3 to TRBJ1-1; D may be TRBD1 (6 bases). V was trimmed by 2 bases and J by 4 bases, leaving 14 bases between them. The CDR3 consists of 15 residues. CDR1 SGHTA and CDR2 FQGTGA come from the germline V gene. The CDR3, as DNA: TGTGCCAGCAGCTTATACGGGGGCCGGAGCACTGAAGCTTTCTTT. It encodes CASSLYGGRSTEAFF.

This chain connects TRBV5-1 to TRBJ2-2, with D uncertain. V lost 2 bases and J 6 bases, leaving 5 bases between the germline ends. The CDR3 sequence is 12 residues long. Looked up from germline, CDR1 is SGHRS and CDR2 is YFSETQ. For the CDR3, the DNA is TGCGCCAGCAGCTTTAGACCCGGGGAGCTGTTTTTT. Translation gives CASSFRPGELFF. The variable domain in full, with the rest retrieved from reference TRBV5-1 and TRBJ2-2, is KAGVTQTPRYLIKTRGQQVTLSCSPISGHRSVSWYQQTPGQGLQFLFEYFSETQRNKGNFPGRFSGRQFSNSRSEMNVSTLELGDSALYLCASSFRPGELFFGEGSRLTVL.

The V gene is TRBV4-1, the J gene TRBJ2-3; D is possibly TRBD1 (6 bases). CDR3 size: 17 residues. Trimming took 0 bases from V and 4 from J, leaving 17 bases between them. CDR1 is MGHRA and CDR2 is YSYEKL in the germline V gene. The CDR3, as DNA: TGCGCCAGCAGCCAAGAATCAAGAGGGAAGGGGGCAGATACGCAGTATTTT. It specifies CASSQESRGKGADTQYF.

The chain recombines TRBV25-1 with TRBJ1-1; no clear D gene. CDR1 is MGHDK, CDR2 SYGVNS, per germline. The CDR3 spans 14 residues. The ends were cut back, 3 bases at V and 0 bases at J, with 8 bases in the middle. This chain's CDR3 is CASSDKGLNTEAFF. The CDR3 DNA follows: TGTGCCAGCAGTGATAAAGGCCTGAACACTGAAGCTTTCTTT.

This chain links TRBV10-3 with TRBJ1-1; D is perhaps TRBD1 (6 bases). This CDR3 is 14 amino acids long. Looked up from germline, CDR1 is ENHRY and CDR2 is SYGVKD. V shed 11 bases and J shed 1 base, with 17 bases lying between them. The CDR3 coding sequence is TGTGCCGCCAACCGGGACACACAGAACACTGAAGCTTTCTTT. It encodes CAANRDTQNTEAFF.

V is TRBV7-2 and J is TRBJ2-6; tentatively, D is TRBD1 (6 bases). CDR1 and CDR2 from the germline V gene are SGHTA and FQGNSA. CDR3 size: 18 residues. The V and J ends lost 1 base and 0 bases respectively, with 13 bases between them. CDR3 residues: CASSLEAGAISGANVLTF. In DNA form, the CDR3 reads TGTGCCAGCAGCTTAGAAGCAGGGGCCATCTCTGGGGCCAACGTCCTGACTTTC.

This chain links TRBV19 with TRBJ2-6; D possibly corresponds to TRBD1 (6 bases). The CDR3 length is 18 residues. V dropped 3 bases and J dropped 1 base, with 16 bases sitting between them. Germline V lookup: CDR1 LNHDA, CDR2 SQIVND (reference sequence). The CDR3 DNA follows: TGTGCCAGTAGTATCGGGGCAGGGGTTCTTTCTGGGGCCAACGTCCTGACTTTC. Protein product: CASSIGAGVLSGANVLTF.

The rearrangement links TRBV12-3 or TRBV12-4 to TRBJ2-7, with a tentative D call TRBD1 (5 bases). CDR3 size: 13 residues. The V end was cut by 3 bases, the J end by 2 bases, with 8 bases between. The chain's CDR3 is CASSLAGPYEQYF. The CDR3 DNA reads TGTGCCAGCAGTTTGGCAGGGCCCTACGAGCAGTACTTC.